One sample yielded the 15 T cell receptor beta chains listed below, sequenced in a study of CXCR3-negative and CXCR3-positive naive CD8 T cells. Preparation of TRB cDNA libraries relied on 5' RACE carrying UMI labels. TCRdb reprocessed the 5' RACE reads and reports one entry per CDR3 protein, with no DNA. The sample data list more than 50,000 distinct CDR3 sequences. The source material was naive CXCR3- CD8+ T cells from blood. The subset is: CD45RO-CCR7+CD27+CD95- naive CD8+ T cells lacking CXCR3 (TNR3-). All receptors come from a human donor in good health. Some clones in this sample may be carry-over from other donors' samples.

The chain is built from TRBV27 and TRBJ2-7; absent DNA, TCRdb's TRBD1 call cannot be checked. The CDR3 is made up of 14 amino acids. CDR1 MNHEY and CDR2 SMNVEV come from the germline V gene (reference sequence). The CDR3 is CASSSRDTAYEQYF.

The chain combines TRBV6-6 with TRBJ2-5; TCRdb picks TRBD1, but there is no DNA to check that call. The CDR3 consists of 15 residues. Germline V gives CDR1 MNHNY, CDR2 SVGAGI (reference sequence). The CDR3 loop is CACSITGDYQETQYF.

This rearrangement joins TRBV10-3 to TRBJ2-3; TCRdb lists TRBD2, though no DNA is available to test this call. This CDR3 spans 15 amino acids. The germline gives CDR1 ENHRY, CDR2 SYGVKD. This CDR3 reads CAISETSGNTDTQYF.

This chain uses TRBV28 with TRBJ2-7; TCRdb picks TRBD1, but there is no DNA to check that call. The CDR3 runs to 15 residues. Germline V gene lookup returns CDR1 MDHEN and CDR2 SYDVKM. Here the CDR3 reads CATRFSGQASYEQYF.

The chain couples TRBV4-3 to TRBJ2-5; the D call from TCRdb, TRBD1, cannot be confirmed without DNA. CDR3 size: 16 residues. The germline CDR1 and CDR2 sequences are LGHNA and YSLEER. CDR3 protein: CASSQDHAGGAETQYF.

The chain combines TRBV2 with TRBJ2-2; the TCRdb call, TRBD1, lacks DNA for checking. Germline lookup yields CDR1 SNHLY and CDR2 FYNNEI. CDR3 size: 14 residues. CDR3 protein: CASLRTVNTGELFF.

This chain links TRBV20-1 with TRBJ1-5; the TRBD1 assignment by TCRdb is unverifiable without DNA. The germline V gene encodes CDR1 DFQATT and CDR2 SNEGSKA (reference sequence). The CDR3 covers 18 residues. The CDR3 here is CSARDVSGQHYSNQPQHF.

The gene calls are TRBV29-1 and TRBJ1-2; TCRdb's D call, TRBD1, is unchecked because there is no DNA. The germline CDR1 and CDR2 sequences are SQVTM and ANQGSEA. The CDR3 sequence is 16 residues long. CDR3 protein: CSVPPPDRGPLYGYTF.

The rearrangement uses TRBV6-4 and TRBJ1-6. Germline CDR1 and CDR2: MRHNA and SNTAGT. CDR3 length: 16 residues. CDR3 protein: CASSDSGDLYNSPLHF.

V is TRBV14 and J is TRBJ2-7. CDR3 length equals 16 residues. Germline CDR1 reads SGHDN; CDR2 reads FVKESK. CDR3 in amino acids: CASSQDLDTSSYEQYF. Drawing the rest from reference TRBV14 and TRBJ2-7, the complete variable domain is EAGVTQFPSHSVIEKGQTVTLRCDPISGHDNLYWYRRVMGKEIKFLLHFVKESKQDESGMPNNRFLAERTGGTYSTLKVQPAELEDSGVYFCASSQDLDTSSYEQYFGPGTRLTVT.

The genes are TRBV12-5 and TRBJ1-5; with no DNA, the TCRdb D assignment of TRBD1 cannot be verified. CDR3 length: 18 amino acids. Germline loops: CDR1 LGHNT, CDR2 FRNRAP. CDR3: CASGFGLRAGNSNQPQHF. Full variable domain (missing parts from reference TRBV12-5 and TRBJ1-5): DARVTQTPRHKVTEMGQEVTMRCQPILGHNTVFWYRQTMMQGLELLAYFRNRAPLDDSGMPKDRFSAEMPDATLATLKIQPSEPRDSAVYFCASGFGLRAGNSNQPQHFGDGTRLSIL.

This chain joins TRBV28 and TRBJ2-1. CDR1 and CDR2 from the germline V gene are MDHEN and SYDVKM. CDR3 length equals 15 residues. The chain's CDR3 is CASSLNRGSYNEQFF.

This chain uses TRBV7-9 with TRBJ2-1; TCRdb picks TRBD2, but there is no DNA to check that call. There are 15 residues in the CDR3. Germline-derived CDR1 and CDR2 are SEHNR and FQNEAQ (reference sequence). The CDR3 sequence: CASSLLAVSYNEQFF.

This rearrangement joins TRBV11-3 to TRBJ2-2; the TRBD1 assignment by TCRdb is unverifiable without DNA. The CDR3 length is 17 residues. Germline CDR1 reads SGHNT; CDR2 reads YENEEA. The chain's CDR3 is CASSRPRARLDTGELFF.

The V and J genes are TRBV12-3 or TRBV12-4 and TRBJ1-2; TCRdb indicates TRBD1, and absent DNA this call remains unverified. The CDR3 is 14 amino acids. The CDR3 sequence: CASSPGQGKYGYTF.